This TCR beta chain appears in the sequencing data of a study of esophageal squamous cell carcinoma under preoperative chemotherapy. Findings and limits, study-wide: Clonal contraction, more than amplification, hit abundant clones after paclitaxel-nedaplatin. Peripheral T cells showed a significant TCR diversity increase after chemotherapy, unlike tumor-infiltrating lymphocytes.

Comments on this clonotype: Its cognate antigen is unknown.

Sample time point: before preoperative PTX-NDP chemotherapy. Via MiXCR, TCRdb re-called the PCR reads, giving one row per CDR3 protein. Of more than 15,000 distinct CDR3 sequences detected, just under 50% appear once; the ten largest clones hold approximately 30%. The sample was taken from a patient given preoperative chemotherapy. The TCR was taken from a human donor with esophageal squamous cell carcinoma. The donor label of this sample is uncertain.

CDR3 DNA: TGTGCCAGCAGTTGGACAGGGGTTGCTAATGAAAAACTGTTTTTT. As protein: CASSWTGVANEKLFF. The chain recombines TRBV6-5 with TRBJ1-4; 9 nucleotides match TRBD1. Per the germline V gene, CDR1 is MNHEY and CDR2 is SVGAGI. CDR3 length: 15 residues. The J segment lost 3 bases and the V segment lost 4 bases, leaving 3 bases of the junction unmatched.